This entry lists 8 T cell receptor beta chains sequenced from one sample in a study of blood T cell repertoires in COVID-19 (TCRdb year 2020). Library construction relied on the immunoSEQ multiplex PCR assay. TCRdb provides this immuneACCESS table in a form limited to in-frame rearrangements. Some clones are lacking; in checked studies, under half of them reflect an unresolved V gene, and why the rest are absent is not known. The sample table holds approximately 210,000 clones, of which about 77% were seen once. The ten largest clones represent about 15% of the sample. The sample comprised PBMCs or T cells enriched from blood (not recorded which). Receptors were obtained from a woman in her forties or fifties with acute COVID-19.

This clone has just a few counts. The gene calls are TRBV5-4 and TRBJ1-2; no clear D gene. The CDR3 is made up of 13 amino acids. V was trimmed by 4 bases and J by 8 bases, leaving 15 bases between them. The V gene's germline CDR1 is SGHNT and CDR2 YYREEE (reference sequence). The CDR3 sequence: CASSPGGGPGYTF. In DNA, the CDR3 is TGTGCCAGCAGCCCCGGTGGAGGGCCCGGCTACACCTTC.

V usage is TRBV30 and J usage is TRBJ2-5, with 11 bases that match TRBD2. The CDR3 length is 18 residues. J gave up 5 bases and V 0 bases, and 14 bases lay outside the gene matches. Per the germline V gene, CDR1 is GTSNPN and CDR2 is SVGIG (reference sequence). Here the CDR3 DNA reads TGTGCCTGGAGTGTATTGGAATATAGCGGGGGGGCCGGGGAGACCCAGTACTTC. Translation: CAWSVLEYSGGAGETQYF. Based on the CDR3 plus reference TRBV30 and TRBJ2-5, the full variable domain is SQTIHQWPATLVQPVGSPLSLECTVEGTSNPNLYWYRQAAGRGLQLLFYSVGIGQISSEVPQNLSASRPQDRQFILSSKKLLLSDSGFYLCAWSVLEYSGGAGETQYFGPGTRLLVL.

This clone occurred a few times. V and J are TRBV19 and TRBJ1-2, with 7 bases identical to TRBD1. The V gene's germline CDR1 is LNHDA and CDR2 SQIVND (reference sequence). V shed 3 bases, J shed 6 bases, and the junction held 4 bases outside the gene matches. This CDR3 has 13 residues. The DNA for the CDR3 is TGTGCCAGTAGTATCTCAACAGGGGATGGCTACACCTTC. Protein product: CASSISTGDGYTF.

The chain has TRBV2 and TRBJ1-5; possible D gene TRBD1, 6 bases. This CDR3 contains 13 residues. Germline V lookup: CDR1 SNHLY, CDR2 FYNNEI. With 7 bases removed from V and 5 bases from J, the gap between germline ends came to 12 bases. In DNA form, the CDR3 reads TGTGCCAGCACCTGGGACATTTATCAGCCCCAGCATTTT. Residues: CASTWDIYQPQHF.

The chain recombines TRBV19 with TRBJ1-5; 7 nucleotides line up with TRBD1. J lost 6 bases, V lost 7 bases, and 15 bases had no gene match. Per germline, CDR1 LNHDA and CDR2 SQIVND (reference sequence). The CDR3 is 16 amino acids. As DNA, the CDR3 is TGTGCCAGTACCAAAAGTGGACAGGTAATGGGTCAGCCCCAGCATTTT. Its protein product is CASTKSGQVMGQPQHF.

This clone has only a few counts. This rearrangement joins TRBV7-6 to TRBJ1-1; 9 positions match TRBD1. The germline gives CDR1 SGHVS, CDR2 FNYEAQ. This CDR3 contains 15 residues. The J segment lost 1 base and the V segment lost 2 bases, leaving 2 bases of the junction unmatched. The CDR3 nucleotides read TGTGCCAGCAGCTTATCGGACAGGGGGAACACTGAAGCTTTCTTT. This codes for CASSLSDRGNTEAFF.

V and J are TRBV6-5 and TRBJ1-2; D might be TRBD1 (6 bases). The CDR3 is 14 amino acids. Trimming removed 4 bases from V and 7 bases from J, with 16 bases in between. CDR1 is MNHEY and CDR2 is SVGAGI in the germline V gene. Written as DNA, the CDR3 is TGTGCCAGCAGTTTATGGGGGGGCCTCGGTGGCTACACCTTC. It yields the protein CASSLWGGLGGYTF.

The rearrangement joins TRBV10-3 to TRBJ2-7, with TRBD2 identical over 9 bases. V dropped 6 bases and J dropped 0; count of bases not matched to a gene: 3. The CDR3 sequence is 14 residues long. From germline, CDR1 is ENHRY and CDR2 SYGVKD. The chain's CDR3 is CAIRAGGSSYEQYV. The CDR3 region has the DNA TGTGCCATCAGAGCGGGGGGAAGCTCCTACGAGCAGTACGTC.